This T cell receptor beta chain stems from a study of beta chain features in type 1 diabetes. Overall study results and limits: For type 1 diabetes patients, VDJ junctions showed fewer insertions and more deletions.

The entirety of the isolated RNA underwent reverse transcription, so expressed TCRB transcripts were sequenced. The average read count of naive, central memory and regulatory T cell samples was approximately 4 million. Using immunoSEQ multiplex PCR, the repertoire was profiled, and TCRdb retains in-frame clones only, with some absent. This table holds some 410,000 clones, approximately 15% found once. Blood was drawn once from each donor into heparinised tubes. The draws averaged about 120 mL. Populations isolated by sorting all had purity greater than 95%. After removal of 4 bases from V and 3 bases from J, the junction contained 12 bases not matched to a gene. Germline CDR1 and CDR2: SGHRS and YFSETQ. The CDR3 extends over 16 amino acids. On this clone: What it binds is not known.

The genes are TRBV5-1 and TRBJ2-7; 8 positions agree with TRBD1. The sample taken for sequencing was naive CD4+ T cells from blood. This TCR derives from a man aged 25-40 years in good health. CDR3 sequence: CASSPGQVLTLYEQYF. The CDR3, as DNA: TGCGCCAGCAGCCCGGGACAGGTTCTTACCCTCTACGAGCAGTACTTC.